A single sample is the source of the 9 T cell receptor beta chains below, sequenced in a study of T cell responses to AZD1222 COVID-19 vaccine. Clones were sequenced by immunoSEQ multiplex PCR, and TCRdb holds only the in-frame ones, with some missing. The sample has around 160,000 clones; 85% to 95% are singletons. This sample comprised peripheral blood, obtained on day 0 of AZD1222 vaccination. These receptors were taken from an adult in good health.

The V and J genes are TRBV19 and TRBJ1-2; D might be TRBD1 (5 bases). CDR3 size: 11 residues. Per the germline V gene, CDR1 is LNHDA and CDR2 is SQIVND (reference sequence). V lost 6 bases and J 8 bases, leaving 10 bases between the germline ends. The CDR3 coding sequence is TGTGCCAGTAGCCCAGGGCACGGCTACACCTTC. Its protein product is CASSPGHGYTF.

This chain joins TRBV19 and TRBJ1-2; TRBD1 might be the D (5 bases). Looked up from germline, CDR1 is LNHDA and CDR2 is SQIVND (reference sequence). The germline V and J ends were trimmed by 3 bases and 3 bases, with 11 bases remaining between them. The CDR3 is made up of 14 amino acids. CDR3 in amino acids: CASSMGEWYYGYTF. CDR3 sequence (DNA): TGTGCCAGTAGTATGGGGGAGTGGTACTATGGCTACACCTTC. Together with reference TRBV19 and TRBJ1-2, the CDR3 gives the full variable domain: DGGITQSPKYLFRKEGQNVTLSCEQNLNHDAMYWYRQDPGQGLRLIYYSQIVNDFQKGDIAEGYSVSREKKESFPLTVTSAQKNPTAFYLCASSMGEWYYGYTFGSGTRLTVV.

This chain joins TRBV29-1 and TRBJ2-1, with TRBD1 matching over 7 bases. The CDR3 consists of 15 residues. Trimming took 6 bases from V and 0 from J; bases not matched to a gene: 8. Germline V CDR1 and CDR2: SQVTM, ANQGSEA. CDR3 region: CSVQSSGGSYNEQFF. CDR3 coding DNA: TGCAGCGTCCAAAGTTCAGGGGGCTCCTACAATGAGCAGTTCTTC.

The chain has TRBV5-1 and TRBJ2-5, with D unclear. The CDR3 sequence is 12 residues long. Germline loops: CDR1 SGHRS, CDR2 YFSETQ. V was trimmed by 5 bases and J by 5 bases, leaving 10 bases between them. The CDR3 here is CASSLVMETQYF. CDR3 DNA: TGCGCCAGCAGTCTCGTAATGGAGACCCAGTACTTC. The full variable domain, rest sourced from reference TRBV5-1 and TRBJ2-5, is KAGVTQTPRYLIKTRGQQVTLSCSPISGHRSVSWYQQTPGQGLQFLFEYFSETQRNKGNFPGRFSGRQFSNSRSEMNVSTLELGDSALYLCASSLVMETQYFGPGTRLLVL.

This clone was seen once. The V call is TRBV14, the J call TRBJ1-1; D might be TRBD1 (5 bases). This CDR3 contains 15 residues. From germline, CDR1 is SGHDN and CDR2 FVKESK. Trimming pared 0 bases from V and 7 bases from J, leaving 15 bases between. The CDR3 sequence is CASSQDPGWGGEAFF. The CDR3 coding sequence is TGTGCCAGCAGCCAAGATCCGGGGTGGGGCGGTGAAGCTTTCTTT.

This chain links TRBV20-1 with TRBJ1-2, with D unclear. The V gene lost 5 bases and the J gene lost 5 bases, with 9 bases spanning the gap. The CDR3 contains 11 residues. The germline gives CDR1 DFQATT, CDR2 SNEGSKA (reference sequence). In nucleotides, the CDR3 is TGCAGTGCTCACACAGATTATGGCTACACCTTC. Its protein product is CSAHTDYGYTF.

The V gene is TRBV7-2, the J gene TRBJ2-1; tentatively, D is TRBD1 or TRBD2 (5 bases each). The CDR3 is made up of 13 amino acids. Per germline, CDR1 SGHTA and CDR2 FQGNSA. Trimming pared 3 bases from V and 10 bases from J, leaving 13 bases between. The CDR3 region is CASSFGGSGEQFF. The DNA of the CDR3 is TGTGCCAGCAGCTTTGGGGGATCGGGGGAGCAGTTCTTC.

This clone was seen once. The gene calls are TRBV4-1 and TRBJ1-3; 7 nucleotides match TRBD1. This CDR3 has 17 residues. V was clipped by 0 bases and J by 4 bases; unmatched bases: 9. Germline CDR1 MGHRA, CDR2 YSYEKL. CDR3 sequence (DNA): TGCGCCAGCAGCCAAGATTCAGGGGGGGCCCGGGGAAACACCATATATTTT. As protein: CASSQDSGGARGNTIYF.

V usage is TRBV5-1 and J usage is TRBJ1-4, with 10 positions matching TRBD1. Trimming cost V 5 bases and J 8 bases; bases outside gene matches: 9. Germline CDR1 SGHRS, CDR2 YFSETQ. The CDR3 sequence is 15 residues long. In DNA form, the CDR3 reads TGCGCCAGCAGGTTTGCCGGGACAGGGGACGAAAAACTGTTTTTT. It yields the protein CASRFAGTGDEKLFF.